The 13 T cell receptor beta chains listed next were all sequenced from one sample in a study of blood T cell repertoires in COVID-19. Only in-frame clones appear in the TCRdb table, and some are missing; sequencing was by immunoSEQ multiplex PCR. Among roughly 240,000 clones, approximately 80% were seen once, and the ten largest hold about 2%. Sequencing was performed on peripheral blood. The origin of the receptors is a woman of 80 years or more with acute or convalescent COVID-19.

J is TRBJ1-1 and V is TRBV7-8; D gene uncertain. V lost 3 bases to trimming and J lost 5 bases, with 7 bases between them. Germline CDR1 is SGHVS and CDR2 is FQNEAQ. The CDR3 runs to 12 residues. The CDR3 spells CASSFSRTEAFF. CDR3 sequence (DNA): TGTGCCAGCAGCTTTTCTAGGACTGAAGCTTTCTTT.

This clone appeared a few times. The sample has other DNA sequences that encode this CDR3 too. This sequence joins TRBV19 and TRBJ1-5, with TRBD1 identical over 9 bases. V shed 8 bases and J 1 base; nucleotides not matched to a gene: 12. This CDR3 has 17 residues. The germline V gene encodes CDR1 LNHDA and CDR2 SQIVND (reference sequence). The chain's CDR3 is CASSWEQGARSNQPQHF. CDR3 nucleotides: TGTGCCAGTTCCTGGGAACAGGGGGCTCGGAGCAATCAGCCCCAGCATTTT.

The chain carries TRBV7-2 and TRBJ2-7; weak D call: TRBD1 (6 bases). Looked up from germline, CDR1 is SGHTA and CDR2 is FQGNSA. The length of the CDR3 is 15 residues. V was cut by 3 bases and J by 7 bases, with 19 bases left in between. CDR3 nucleotide sequence: TGTGCCAGCAGCTTTTCCCAGGGGAGAGCGCGGGAGCAGTACTTC. This encodes CASSFSQGRAREQYF.

The chain links TRBV30 to TRBJ1-2; 10 bases are shared with TRBD1. The CDR3 is 16 residues long. In germline, CDR1 is GTSNPN, CDR2 SVGIG (reference sequence). V was pared by 2 bases and J by 1 base, with 7 bases of the junction left unmatched. DNA of the CDR3: TGTGCCTGGAGTCGGACAGGGGGTGGGTTTAACTATGGCTACACCTTC. It yields the protein CAWSRTGGGFNYGYTF. Variable domain in full (rest from reference TRBV30 and TRBJ1-2): SQTIHQWPATLVQPVGSPLSLECTVEGTSNPNLYWYRQAAGRGLQLLFYSVGIGQISSEVPQNLSASRPQDRQFILSSKKLLLSDSGFYLCAWSRTGGGFNYGYTFGSGTRLTVV.

The chain carries TRBV6-2 or TRBV6-3 and TRBJ1-2; D gene unclear. This CDR3 is 13 amino acids long. Per the germline V gene, CDR1 is MNHEY and CDR2 is SVGEGT. V lost 4 bases, J lost 4 bases, and 10 bases lay in between. CDR3 DNA sequence: TGTGCCAGCAGTTCCTCTGGCAGCTATGGCTACACCTTC. Translated, it gives CASSSSGSYGYTF.

CDR3 bases: TGTGCCAGCAGTCCCCAGGGTCTGTTTTACAATGAGCAGTTCTTC. It encodes CASSPQGLFYNEQFF. The V and J genes are TRBV6-5 and TRBJ2-1; TRBD1 is a possible D gene (5 bases). CDR3 size: 15 residues. The germline gives CDR1 MNHEY, CDR2 SVGAGI. Trimming cost V 5 bases and J 4 bases, with 15 bases left between them.

The rearrangement uses TRBV19 and TRBJ1-4; the match to TRBD1 covers 11 bases. The V gene's germline CDR1 is LNHDA and CDR2 SQIVND (reference sequence). The CDR3 runs 15 residues. The ends lost 9 bases at V and 8 bases at J; junction bases unmatched: 11. CDR3 residues: CASNPGTGGKEKLFF. CDR3 bases: TGTGCCAGCAACCCCGGGACAGGGGGTAAGGAAAAACTGTTTTTT.

This chain uses TRBV7-9 with TRBJ2-2; D gene ambiguous. The germline V gene has CDR1 SEHNR and CDR2 FQNEAQ (reference sequence). The CDR3 is 14 residues long. Trimming shortened V by 4 bases and J by 3 bases, and 9 bases separated the two germline ends. CDR3 coding DNA: TGTGCCAGCAGCTACACAGTAGACACCGGGGAGCTGTTTTTT. Amino acids: CASSYTVDTGELFF. The full variable domain, rest sourced from reference TRBV7-9 and TRBJ2-2, is DTGVSQNPRHKITKRGQNVTFRCDPISEHNRLYWYRQTLGQGPEFLTYFQNEAQLEKSRLLSDRFSAERPKGSFSTLEIQRTEQGDSAMYLCASSYTVDTGELFFGEGSRLTVL.

The V gene is TRBV19, the J gene TRBJ1-1, with D maybe TRBD1 (6 bases). This CDR3 has 17 amino acids. Germline assignment: CDR1 LNHDA and CDR2 SQIVND (reference sequence). V was clipped by 6 bases and J by 0 bases, with 20 bases between them. The CDR3 protein is CASSSGARGRLNTEAFF. The CDR3 nucleotides are TGTGCCAGTAGCAGCGGGGCCAGGGGACGTTTGAACACTGAAGCTTTCTTT.

V usage is TRBV2 and J usage is TRBJ1-3; TRBD1 aligns across 8 bases. CDR3 length: 14 residues. The V and J ends lost 5 bases and 6 bases, in that order; junction bases with no gene match: 6. Germline loops: CDR1 SNHLY, CDR2 FYNNEI. The DNA for the CDR3 is TGTGCCAGCAGTCCCGGGACAGGAGTAAACACCATATATTTT. Translation: CASSPGTGVNTIYF.

The chain links TRBV9 to TRBJ2-1; 7 nucleotides align to TRBD2. Per the germline V gene, CDR1 is SGDLS and CDR2 is YYNGEE. After removal of 4 bases from V and 7 bases from J, the junction contained 14 bases not matched to a gene. This CDR3 has 16 amino acids. CDR3 residues: CASSPSPGTKGNEQFF. The CDR3 nucleotides are TGTGCCAGCAGCCCGAGTCCCGGGACTAAGGGTAATGAGCAGTTCTTC.

V is TRBV7-3 and J is TRBJ2-2, with D tentatively TRBD2 (5 bases). Per the germline V gene, CDR1 is SGHTA and CDR2 is FQGTGA. With 3 bases removed from V and 1 base from J, the gap between germline ends came to 12 bases. The CDR3 extends over 16 amino acids. CDR3 DNA sequence: TGTGCCAGCAGCTTCCGGGGATCTGGGAACACCGGGGAGCTGTTTTTT. Protein: CASSFRGSGNTGELFF.

The chain links TRBV2 to TRBJ2-7, with TRBD2 matching 10 bases. Germline V gene lookup returns CDR1 SNHLY and CDR2 FYNNEI. V was pared by 5 bases and J by 3 bases, with 7 bases of the junction left unmatched. The CDR3 covers 15 residues. Written as DNA, the CDR3 is TGTGCCAGCAGTATAGCGGGAGGAAAGGGCTACGAGCAGTACTTC. Translating gives CASSIAGGKGYEQYF.